The subject of this entry is one T cell receptor (beta chain). The data were taken from a study of blood T cell repertoires in COVID-19. Overall study context: The origin of the acute and convalescent COVID-19 samples was the United States, Italy and Spain. Nucleic acid was either cDNA or gDNA, and it came from T cells, B-cell-depleted T cells, or PBMCs.

Seattle cases were enrolled at active infection and followed longitudinally. V lost 4 bases to trimming and J lost 3 bases; unmatched junction nucleotides: 7. This CDR3 is 15 amino acids long. Germline-derived CDR1 and CDR2 are SGHRS and YFSETQ. Per the authors' pipeline: Amplification of reference gene primers was used by the study to estimate nucleated cell counts. TCRdb's copy holds only in-frame clones and misses some; the assay was immunoSEQ multiplex PCR. V, J and clone size reflect that table, while D and trimming were determined from the DNA. This sample yields about 320,000 clones, of which approximately 88% are seen a single time; about 1.5% belongs to the top ten.

V is TRBV5-1 and J is TRBJ1-1; 9 bases match TRBD1. The sample taken for sequencing was peripheral blood. The sequence derives from a woman aged 25 to 45 with COVID-19, enrolled during active disease. The CDR3 DNA follows: TGCGCCAGCAGCGGGGACCGGGACAGGGACACTGAAGCTTTCTTT. Its protein is CASSGDRDRDTEAFF. Variable domain in full (rest from reference TRBV5-1 and TRBJ1-1): KAGVTQTPRYLIKTRGQQVTLSCSPISGHRSVSWYQQTPGQGLQFLFEYFSETQRNKGNFPGRFSGRQFSNSRSEMNVSTLELGDSALYLCASSGDRDRDTEAFFGQGTRLTVV.